This T cell receptor (beta chain) was recovered during a study of blood T cell repertoires in COVID-19 (dated by TCRdb to about 2020). Regarding the research as a whole: Samples from collaborators originated in the United States, Italy and Spain and spanned both the acute and convalescent phases of COVID-19. The prospective study material was composed of cDNA or gDNA derived from T cells, B-cell-depleted T cells, or PBMCs. Subjects who had been exposed to COVID-19, were actively infected with it, or had recovered from it provided the deeply sampled blood TCRbeta repertoires that made up the dataset. The repertoires were made available in a free public database intended to serve as a resource for research on the immune response to SARS-CoV-2. The samples were drawn from two sources: the first 160 participants of the ongoing ImmuneRACE study, and 1,000 to 1,500 subjects contributed by 6 global collaborators. Sample metadata almost always included a de-identified subject ID, COVID-19 status, age in years and sex. Where available, HLA class I and class II types were obtained from metadata supplied by the sample provider rather than from assay-based typing. Broader findings and caveats from the paper: The amount of clinical and demographic metadata varied by source and participant and was provided uncurated.

The immunoSEQ Assay, a bias-controlled multiplex PCR, was used to amplify TCRbeta CDR3 regions from genomic DNA. In the authors' own workflow: The number of nucleated cells in each sample was estimated from the amplification of reference gene primers within the assay. To quantify the absolute abundance of each unique TCRbeta CDR3 rearrangement, sequence reads were collapsed and filtered. For each sample, productive Simpson clonality was calculated as the square root of Simpson's diversity index across productive rearrangements. TCRdb's version of the immuneACCESS table is confined to in-frame rearrangements and falls short of the full clone set. An unresolved V gene accounts for under half of the shortfall where checked; the remainder is of unknown origin. V, J and clone size were drawn from that table, and D and trimming were deduced from the DNA. This sample gives roughly 90,000 clones in total; about four fifths of them show up just once. The ten largest clones represent roughly 2.2% of the sample.

The CDR3 starts with the cysteine, ends with the phenylalanine, and has 14 residues. The retained sequence is limited to the CDR3, 42 bases, with the frame set at the first base. Relative to germline, V is 7 bases shorter and J is 3 bases shorter, with 10 bases between their ends. Per the germline V gene (reference sequence), MNHNY is the CDR1 and SVGAGI is the CDR2. Turning to this clone: Its antigen specificity is not known. No qualities accompany the bases; no much larger clone lies one base away.

Whole blood was collected in K2EDTA tubes by collaborating institutions according to the institutions' own protocols. For TCRbeta analysis, collaborator samples were shipped as frozen whole blood, as isolated PBMCs, or as DNA extracted from either sample type. Recombination connected TRBV6-6 to TRBJ2-6; TRBD1 is a weak D gene call, 6 bases matching. The sequenced material came from peripheral blood. The source of this sequence is a woman aged 70 to 79 with acute or convalescent COVID-19. The DNA sequence is given as TGTGCCAGCATGGGGGCTGGTGGGGCCAACGTCCTGACTTTC. Translated, this is CASMGAGGANVLTF.